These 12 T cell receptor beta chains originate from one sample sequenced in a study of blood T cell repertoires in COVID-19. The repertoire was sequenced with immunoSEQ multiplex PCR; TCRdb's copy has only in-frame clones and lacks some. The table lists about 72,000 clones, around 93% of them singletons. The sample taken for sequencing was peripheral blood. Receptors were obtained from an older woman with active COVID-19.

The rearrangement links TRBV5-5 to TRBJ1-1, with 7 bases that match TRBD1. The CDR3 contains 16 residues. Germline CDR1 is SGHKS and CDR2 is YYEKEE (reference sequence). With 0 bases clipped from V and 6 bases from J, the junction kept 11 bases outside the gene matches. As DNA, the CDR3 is TGTGCCAGCAGCTTGGCCCCATTACAGGGGCCCGCTGAAGCTTTCTTT. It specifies CASSLAPLQGPAEAFF.

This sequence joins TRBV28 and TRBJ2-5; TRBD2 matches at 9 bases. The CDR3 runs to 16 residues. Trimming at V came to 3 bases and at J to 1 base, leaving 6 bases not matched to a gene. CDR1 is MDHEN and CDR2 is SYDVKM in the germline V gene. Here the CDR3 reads CASSFSGTSSQETQYF. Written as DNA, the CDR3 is TGTGCCAGCAGTTTTTCCGGGACTAGCAGCCAAGAGACCCAGTACTTC.

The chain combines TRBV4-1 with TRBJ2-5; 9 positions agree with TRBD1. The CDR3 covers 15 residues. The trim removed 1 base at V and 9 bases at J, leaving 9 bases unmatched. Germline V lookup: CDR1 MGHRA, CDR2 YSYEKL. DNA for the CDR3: TGCGCCAGCAGCCAAGGGGGGACAGGGTGGGCGGCCCAGTACTTC. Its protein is CASSQGGTGWAAQYF.

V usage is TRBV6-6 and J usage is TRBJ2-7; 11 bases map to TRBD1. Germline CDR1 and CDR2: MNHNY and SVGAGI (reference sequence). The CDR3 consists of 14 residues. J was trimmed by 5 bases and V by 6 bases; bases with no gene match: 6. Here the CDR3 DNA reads TGTGCCAGCAGCTCGGGACAGGGGGGCCACGAGCAGTACTTC. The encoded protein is CASSSGQGGHEQYF.

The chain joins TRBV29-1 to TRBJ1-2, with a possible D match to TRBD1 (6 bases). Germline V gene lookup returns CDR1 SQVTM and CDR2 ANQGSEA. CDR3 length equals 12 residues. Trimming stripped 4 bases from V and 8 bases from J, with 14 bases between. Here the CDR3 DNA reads TGCAGCGTTGCTCGGGGGGCTGAGGGCTACACCTTC. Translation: CSVARGAEGYTF. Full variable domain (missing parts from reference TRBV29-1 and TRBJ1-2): SAVISQKPSRDICQRGTSLTIQCQVDSQVTMMFWYRQQPGQSLTLIATANQGSEATYESGFVIDKFPISRPNLTFSTLTVSNMSPEDSSIYLCSVARGAEGYTFGSGTRLTVV.

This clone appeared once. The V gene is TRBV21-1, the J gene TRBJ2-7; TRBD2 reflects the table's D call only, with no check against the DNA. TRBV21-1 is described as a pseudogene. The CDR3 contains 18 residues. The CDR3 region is CASSKAPPKTSGSYEQYF. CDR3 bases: TGTGCCAGCAGCAAAGCCCCCCCCAAAACTAGCGGGAGTTACGAGCAGTACTTC.

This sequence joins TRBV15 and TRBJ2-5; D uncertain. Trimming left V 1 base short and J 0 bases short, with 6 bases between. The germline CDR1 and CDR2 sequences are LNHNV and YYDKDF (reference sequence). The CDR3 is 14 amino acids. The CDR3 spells CATSRGEYQETQYF. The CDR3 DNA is TGTGCCACCAGCAGAGGAGAGTACCAAGAGACCCAGTACTTC.

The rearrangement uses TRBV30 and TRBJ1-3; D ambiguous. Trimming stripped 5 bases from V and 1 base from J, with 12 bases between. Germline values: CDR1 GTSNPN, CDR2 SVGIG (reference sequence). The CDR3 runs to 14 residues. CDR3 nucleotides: TGTGCCTGGCACCCAGGTGGATCTGGAAACACCATATATTTT. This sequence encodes CAWHPGGSGNTIYF.

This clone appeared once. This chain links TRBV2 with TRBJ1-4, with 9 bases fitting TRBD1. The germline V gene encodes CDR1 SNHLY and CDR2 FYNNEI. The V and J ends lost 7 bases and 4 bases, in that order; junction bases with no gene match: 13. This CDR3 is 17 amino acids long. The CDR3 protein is CASNLRSPGQGNEKLFF. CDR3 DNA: TGTGCCAGCAACCTCCGGTCCCCGGGACAGGGTAATGAAAAACTGTTTTTT.

The CDR3 protein is CAWSPAGGWADTQYF. The CDR3, as DNA: TGTGCCTGGAGTCCAGCGGGAGGATGGGCAGATACGCAGTATTTT. The V and J genes are TRBV30 and TRBJ2-3; TRBD2 matches at 9 bases. The CDR3 is 15 amino acids. Germline trimming cut 2 bases from V and 4 bases from J; bases unmatched to any gene: 7. The germline CDR1 and CDR2 sequences are GTSNPN and SVGIG (reference sequence).

The DNA of the CDR3 is TGTGCCAGCAGCTTAGCCGGTGAGCAGTTCTTC. Its protein is CASSLAGEQFF. The chain is built from TRBV7-9 and TRBJ2-1; D gene unclear. The germline CDR1 and CDR2 sequences are SEHNR and FQNEAQ (reference sequence). The V and J ends lost 0 bases and 9 bases respectively, with 3 bases between them. This CDR3 spans 11 amino acids.

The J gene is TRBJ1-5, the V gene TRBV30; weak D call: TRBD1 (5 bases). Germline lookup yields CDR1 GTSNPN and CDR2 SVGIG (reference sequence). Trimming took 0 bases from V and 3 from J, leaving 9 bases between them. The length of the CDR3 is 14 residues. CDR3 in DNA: TGTGCCTGGAGTGTGGACATCCACAATCAGCCCCAGCATTTT. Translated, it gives CAWSVDIHNQPQHF.